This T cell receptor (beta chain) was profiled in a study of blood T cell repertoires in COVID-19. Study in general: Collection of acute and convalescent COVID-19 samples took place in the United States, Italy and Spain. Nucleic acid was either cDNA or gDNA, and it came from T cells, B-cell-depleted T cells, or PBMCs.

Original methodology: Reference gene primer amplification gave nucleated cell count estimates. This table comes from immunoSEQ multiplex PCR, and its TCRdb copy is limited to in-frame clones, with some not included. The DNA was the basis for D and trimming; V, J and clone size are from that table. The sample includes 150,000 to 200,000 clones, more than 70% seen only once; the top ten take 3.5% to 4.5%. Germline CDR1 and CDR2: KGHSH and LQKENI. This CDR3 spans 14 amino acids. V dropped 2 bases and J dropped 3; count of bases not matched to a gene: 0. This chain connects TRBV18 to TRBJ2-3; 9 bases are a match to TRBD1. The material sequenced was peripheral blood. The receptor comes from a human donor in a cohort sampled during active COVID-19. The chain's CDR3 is CASSPDRGTDTQYF. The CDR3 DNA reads TGTGCCAGCTCACCAGACAGGGGGACAGATACGCAGTATTTT.